The 20 T cell receptor beta chains presented below share a single source sample, sequenced in a study of T cell changes during pregnancy in multiple sclerosis. This table comes from immunoSEQ multiplex PCR, and its TCRdb copy is limited to in-frame clones, with some not included. Of 40,000 to 50,000 clones listed, approximately 94% were seen once; the top ten hold 3.5% to 5%. Here the sequenced sample was CD8+ T cells from peripheral blood mononuclear cells, taken in the first trimester of pregnancy. The receptor source for this set is a female donor with multiple sclerosis, enrolled in a pregnancy study.

The chain is built from TRBV2 and TRBJ2-4, with D unresolved. In germline, CDR1 is SNHLY, CDR2 FYNNEI. Trimming left V 3 bases short and J 12 bases short, with 9 bases between. The CDR3 runs 11 residues. The CDR3 bases are TGTGCCAGCAGTGAGCCGGGTGGTCAGTACTTC. The encoded protein is CASSEPGGQYF.

The chain links TRBV30 to TRBJ2-3; weak D call: TRBD1 (5 bases). The CDR3 sequence is 16 residues long. The germline CDR1 and CDR2 sequences are GTSNPN and SVGIG (reference sequence). The V end lost 0 bases, the J end lost 2 bases, and 15 bases lay between the germline ends. The CDR3 spells CAWSVSQGPPTDTQYF. The CDR3 DNA sequence: TGTGCCTGGAGTGTAAGCCAGGGTCCCCCCACAGATACGCAGTATTTT.

This chain connects TRBV7-2 to TRBJ2-2; a possible D gene is TRBD1 (6 bases). Germline CDR1 and CDR2: SGHTA and FQGNSA. With 3 bases removed from V and 2 bases from J, the gap between germline ends came to 7 bases. The CDR3 is made up of 14 amino acids. CDR3 protein: CASSLGHNTGELFF. CDR3 DNA: TGTGCCAGCAGCTTGGGACACAACACCGGGGAGCTGTTTTTT.

The chain employs TRBV9 and TRBJ2-7, with 10 bases aligning to TRBD1. Germline values: CDR1 SGDLS, CDR2 YYNGEE. The CDR3 spans 15 residues. V was pared by 4 bases and J by 6 bases, with 10 bases of the junction left unmatched. The CDR3 region is CASSPRDRGFSEQYF. DNA for the CDR3: TGTGCCAGCAGCCCAAGGGACAGGGGTTTTAGCGAGCAGTACTTC.

J is TRBJ2-7 and V is TRBV5-1; TRBD1 is a possible D gene (5 bases). V was pared by 2 bases and J by 2 bases, with 11 bases between. CDR3 length: 14 amino acids. CDR1 is SGHRS, CDR2 YFSETQ, per germline. As DNA, the CDR3 is TGCGCCAGCAGCTTCCGGCAGGGTGCCTACGAGCAGTACTTC. This sequence encodes CASSFRQGAYEQYF.

This rearrangement joins TRBV13 to TRBJ2-1, with 13 positions matching TRBD2. J gave up 4 bases and V 4 bases, and 4 bases lay outside the gene matches. The CDR3 totals 16 residues. CDR1 is PRHDT and CDR2 is FYEKMQ in the germline V gene (reference sequence). CDR3 sequence: CASSSLAGGPYNEQFF. CDR3 DNA sequence: TGTGCCAGCAGCTCACTAGCGGGGGGGCCTTACAATGAGCAGTTCTTC.

The chain carries TRBV4-3 and TRBJ2-1; TRBD2 matches at 10 bases. Trimming took 2 bases from V and 2 from J; bases not matched to a gene: 3. The CDR3 is 16 residues long. CDR1 and CDR2 (germline): LGHNA, YSLEER. The CDR3 sequence is CASSQSLAGAYNEQFF. In DNA, the CDR3 is TGCGCCAGCAGCCAATCGCTAGCGGGGGCCTACAATGAGCAGTTCTTC.

The chain couples TRBV10-1 to TRBJ2-7; 10 bases align to TRBD1. The CDR3 has 16 residues. From germline, CDR1 is WNHNN and CDR2 SYGVQD (reference sequence). The ends lost 3 bases at V and 0 bases at J; junction bases unmatched: 5. CDR3: CASSEQGTGVSYEQYF. The CDR3 region has the DNA TGCGCCAGCAGTGAACAAGGGACAGGGGTCTCCTACGAGCAGTACTTC.

The DNA of the CDR3 is TGCGCCAGCAGCCATGGGACAGCTGAAGCTTTCTTT. Translated, it gives CASSHGTAEAFF. The chain recombines TRBV5-1 with TRBJ1-1, with 7 bases matching TRBD1. Per the germline V gene, CDR1 is SGHRS and CDR2 is YFSETQ. V trimming: 4 bases; J trimming: 6 bases; junction bases outside the gene matches: 3. The length of the CDR3 is 12 residues.

The V gene is TRBV14, the J gene TRBJ2-2; no clear D gene. V gave up 6 bases and J gave up 2 bases, with 13 bases separating them. The CDR3 sequence is 15 residues long. Per germline, CDR1 SGHDN and CDR2 FVKESK. The DNA of the CDR3 is TGTGCCAGCAGAGTGGGCTCCTATAACACCGGGGAGCTGTTTTTT. Translated: CASRVGSYNTGELFF.

The chain uses TRBV10-3 and TRBJ2-7, with a possible D match to TRBD1 (6 bases). V lost 5 bases, J lost 4 bases, and 6 bases lay in between. Looked up from germline, CDR1 is ENHRY and CDR2 is SYGVKD. CDR3 size: 11 residues. CDR3: CAISTGYEQYF. The DNA for the CDR3 is TGTGCCATCAGTACAGGGTACGAGCAGTACTTC.

V usage is TRBV15 and J usage is TRBJ2-5, with TRBD1 identical over 9 bases. V was clipped by 4 bases and J by 3 bases; unmatched bases: 3. The CDR3 is 14 amino acids. CDR1 and CDR2 from the germline V gene are LNHNV and YYDKDF (reference sequence). The CDR3 sequence is CATSNRDREETQYF. The CDR3 coding sequence is TGTGCCACCAGCAATCGGGACAGGGAAGAGACCCAGTACTTC.

The chain has TRBV11-2 and TRBJ2-5; TRBD2 matches 7 bases. Germline CDR1 and CDR2: SGHAT and FQNNGV. The CDR3 is 15 residues long. J gave up 1 base and V 5 bases, and 7 bases lay outside the gene matches. The CDR3 bases are TGTGCCAGCAGCCAACCGGGACTACCCCAAGAGACCCAGTACTTC. Translated, it gives CASSQPGLPQETQYF.

The CDR3 protein is CASSQYLQGLEAFF. The CDR3 nucleotides are TGTGCCAGCAGCCAATACCTACAGGGGCTAGAAGCTTTCTTT. The chain employs TRBV6-5 and TRBJ1-1; 7 nucleotides align to TRBD1. Germline V gene lookup returns CDR1 MNHEY and CDR2 SVGAGI. The CDR3 has 14 amino acids. The V segment lost 6 bases and the J segment 8 bases; nucleotides outside the gene matches: 12.

V is TRBV6-5 and J is TRBJ2-3; 9 bases are shared with TRBD1. J was trimmed by 4 bases and V by 8 bases; bases with no gene match: 4. Germline CDR1 is MNHEY and CDR2 is SVGAGI. The CDR3 has 13 residues. In DNA, the CDR3 is TGTGCCAGCCAACAGGGGGCGGCAGATACGCAGTATTTT. As protein: CASQQGAADTQYF.

The chain carries TRBV7-8 and TRBJ1-2; 7 nucleotides align to TRBD1. CDR3 size: 15 residues. V lost 4 bases to trimming and J lost 4 bases; unmatched junction nucleotides: 9. CDR1 and CDR2 from the germline V gene are SGHVS and FQNEAQ. The CDR3 is CASSYGQERVYGYTF. CDR3 DNA sequence: TGTGCCAGCAGCTATGGACAGGAGAGGGTCTATGGCTACACCTTC. The full variable domain, its missing parts supplied by reference TRBV7-8 and TRBJ1-2, is GAGVSQSPRYKVAKRGQDVALRCDPISGHVSLFWYQQALGQGPEFLTYFQNEAQLDKSGLPSDRFFAERPEGSVSTLKIQRTQQEDSAVYLCASSYGQERVYGYTFGSGTRLTVV.

The chain is built from TRBV27 and TRBJ2-1; the D is unclear. This CDR3 contains 13 residues. Trimming removed 3 bases from V and 4 bases from J, with 7 bases in between. Per the germline V gene, CDR1 is MNHEY and CDR2 is SMNVEV (reference sequence). The CDR3 bases are TGTGCCAGCAGTTTCTCACAATACAATGAGCAGTTCTTC. As protein: CASSFSQYNEQFF.

V is TRBV30 and J is TRBJ1-4; the D is unclear. CDR1 GTSNPN and CDR2 SVGIG come from the germline V gene (reference sequence). The CDR3 has 17 residues. Trimming took off 3 bases at V and 3 bases at J, with 20 bases between the two ends. The CDR3 nucleotides read TGTGCCTGGAGCTCCGGTGAGGGATTCTTAGCTAATGAAAAACTGTTTTTT. It specifies CAWSSGEGFLANEKLFF. The entire variable domain, with the rest obtained from reference TRBV30 and TRBJ1-4, is as follows: SQTIHQWPATLVQPVGSPLSLECTVEGTSNPNLYWYRQAAGRGLQLLFYSVGIGQISSEVPQNLSASRPQDRQFILSSKKLLLSDSGFYLCAWSSGEGFLANEKLFFGSGTQLSVL.

The CDR3 sequence: CASSLATGGTEAFF. CDR3 DNA: TGTGCCAGCAGCTTAGCGACAGGAGGCACTGAAGCTTTCTTT. The V and J genes are TRBV7-8 and TRBJ1-1, with D tentatively TRBD1 (6 bases). Germline V gives CDR1 SGHVS, CDR2 FQNEAQ. This CDR3 has 14 residues. V lost 0 bases and J 4 bases, leaving 9 bases between the germline ends.

This chain connects TRBV27 to TRBJ2-7, with TRBD2 identical over 10 bases. The CDR3 covers 15 residues. Germline V gene sequence: CDR1 MNHEY, CDR2 SMNVEV (reference sequence). J lost 0 bases, V lost 3 bases, and 2 bases had no gene match. The CDR3 sequence: CASSFVAGGSYEQYF. CDR3 coding DNA: TGTGCCAGCAGTTTTGTAGCGGGAGGCTCCTACGAGCAGTACTTC.